A selection of T cell receptor beta chains follows, all from one sample in a study of blood T cell repertoires in COVID-19. Sequenced by immunoSEQ multiplex PCR; TCRdb stores in-frame clones only, minus some. Altogether about 120,000 clones are present, over 65% being singletons, with the ten largest covering less than 7.5%. The sequenced sample was peripheral blood. These receptor sequences come from a man in his 70s with acute or convalescent COVID-19. The CDR3 runs from the conserved cysteine through the conserved F or W. A D gene is named only where the DNA matches it firmly. The size field is filled for only some rows; it gives once, few, many or a size class.

D	size	V	J	CDR3	DNA
TRBD1	NA	TRBV9	TRBJ1-6	CASSADAGGNNSPLHF	TGTGCCAGCAGCGCCGACGCAGGGGGAAATAATTCACCCCTCCACTTT
NA	NA	TRBV20-1	TRBJ2-3	CSASWLPGTDTQYF	TGCAGTGCTAGTTGGCTCCCTGGCACAGATACGCAGTATTTT
NA	NA	TRBV28	TRBJ2-3	CASSFGGSTDTQYF	TGTGCCAGCAGTTTCGGGGGAAGCACAGATACGCAGTATTTT
NA	NA	TRBV28	TRBJ2-7	CASSPSGGEHPYEQYF	TGTGCCAGCAGTCCCTCGGGGGGCGAGCACCCCTACGAGCAGTACTTC
TRBD1	NA	TRBV30	TRBJ1-2	CAWNSGHRGNGYTF	TGTGCCTGGAACTCCGGCCACAGGGGGAATGGCTACACCTTC
TRBD1	NA	TRBV11-1	TRBJ2-7	CASGLQGTDGYEQYF	TGTGCCAGCGGACTGCAGGGGACAGACGGATACGAGCAGTACTTC
NA	NA	TRBV4-1	TRBJ1-3	CASSQGTLRGARPSGNTIYF	TGCGCCAGCAGCCAAGGCACCTTAAGGGGCGCGAGGCCCTCTGGAAACACCATATATTTT
TRBD1	NA	TRBV7-8	TRBJ2-5	CASSRDRYQETQYF	TGTGCCAGCAGCCGGGACAGATACCAAGAGACCCAGTACTTC
TRBD1	once	TRBV7-3	TRBJ1-1	CASSARQGGTEAFF	TGTGCCAGCAGCGCAAGACAGGGGGGCACTGAAGCTTTCTTT
NA	NA	TRBV20-1	TRBJ2-7	CSAGGGNEQYF	TGCAGTGCGGGAGGTGGGAACGAGCAGTACTTC
TRBD1	NA	TRBV28	TRBJ1-3	CASKPRTGGGNTIYF	TGTGCCAGCAAGCCGCGGACAGGGGGTGGAAACACCATATATTTT
NA	once	TRBV2	TRBJ2-2	CASCEDGRVTGELFF	TGTGCCAGCTGTGAAGACGGCCGGGTCACCGGGGAGCTGTTTTTT
TRBD2	NA	TRBV3-1/TRBV3-2	TRBJ2-1	CASSRTGLVLGNEQFF	TGTGCCAGCAGCCGGACCGGACTAGTTCTGGGTAATGAGCAGTTCTTC
TRBD2	NA	TRBV6-5	TRBJ2-1	CASTFRLAGFDEQFF	TGTGCCAGCACCTTTCGGCTAGCGGGATTCGATGAGCAGTTCTTC
TRBD2	few	TRBV5-8	TRBJ2-1	CASSLERGGSYNEQFF	TGTGCCAGCAGCCTTGAACGGGGGGGGAGTTACAATGAGCAGTTCTTC
TRBD2	few	TRBV28	TRBJ2-7	CASSFGRYEQYF	TGTGCCAGCAGTTTCGGGAGGTACGAGCAGTACTTC
TRBD1	NA	TRBV6-5	TRBJ2-2	CASSYSLDRDPGELFF	TGTGCCAGCAGTTACTCATTGGACAGGGACCCCGGGGAGCTGTTTTTT
NA	few	TRBV28	TRBJ1-5	CASSLPRRQPQHF	TGTGCCAGCAGTTTACCTCGGAGGCAGCCCCAGCATTTT
NA	NA	TRBV6-5	TRBJ1-5	CASRSSGGLRSPQHF	TGTGCCAGCAGATCAAGCGGCGGCCTCCGGAGCCCCCAGCATTTT
TRBD2	NA	TRBV6-5	TRBJ2-1	CASSSLRTRVNEQFF	TGTGCCAGCAGTTCGCTTCGGACTAGGGTCAATGAGCAGTTCTTC
NA	NA	TRBV19	TRBJ1-5	CASSISLVRGRQPQHF	TGTGCCAGTAGTATAAGCTTGGTAAGGGGAAGACAGCCCCAGCATTTT
TRBD1	once	TRBV5-8	TRBJ2-4	CASSPLRDRGSKNIQYF	TGTGCCAGCAGCCCTCTCCGGGACAGGGGAAGCAAAAACATTCAGTACTTC
TRBD1	NA	TRBV7-9	TRBJ1-6	CASSPQTGFNSPLHF	TGTGCCAGCAGCCCACAGACAGGGTTTAATTCACCCCTCCACTTT
NA	once	TRBV5-1	TRBJ2-5	CASSVRDIGETQYF	TGCGCCAGCAGCGTCAGGGACATAGGGGAGACCCAGTACTTC
TRBD1	NA	TRBV9	TRBJ1-6	CASSVRDRNSPLHF	TGTGCCAGCAGCGTAAGGGACAGAAATTCACCCCTCCACTTT
TRBD1	NA	TRBV27	TRBJ1-2	CASSFSGGSYGYTF	TGTGCCAGCAGTTTCTCAGGGGGCAGCTATGGCTACACCTTC
NA	NA	TRBV29-1	TRBJ1-2	CSVEEGYGYTF	TGCAGCGTTGAGGAGGGCTATGGCTACACCTTC
NA	few	TRBV27	TRBJ2-5	CASSPRDTLQETQYF	TGTGCCAGCAGTCCCCGGGACACCTTACAAGAGACCCAGTACTTC
TRBD1	NA	TRBV9	TRBJ2-3	CASSVEGTGHMGTQYF	TGTGCCAGCAGCGTAGAAGGGACAGGGCACATGGGTACGCAGTATTTT
NA	NA	TRBV5-5	TRBJ2-1	CASSLPSDEQFF	TGTGCCAGCAGCTTGCCGTCTGATGAGCAGTTCTTC
TRBD1	NA	TRBV13	TRBJ2-3	CASSLIPGQGLGTDTQYF	TGTGCCAGCAGCCTTATACCCGGACAGGGTTTAGGGACAGATACGCAGTATTTT
TRBD1	once	TRBV5-6	TRBJ1-4	CASSSLGRGTGDEKLFF	TGTGCCAGCAGTTCTTTGGGTCGGGGGACAGGGGATGAAAAACTGTTTTTT
NA	few	TRBV7-3	TRBJ2-1	CASSSTQYNEQFF	TGTGCCAGCAGCTCGACACAGTACAATGAGCAGTTCTTC
NA	once	TRBV5-1	TRBJ2-2	CASSLEPPGGTGELFF	TGCGCCAGCAGCTTGGAACCGCCAGGAGGCACCGGGGAGCTGTTTTTT
NA	NA	TRBV7-6	TRBJ1-5	CASSLSEEGPQHF	TGTGCCAGCAGCTTATCTGAGGAAGGGCCCCAGCATTTT
NA	NA	TRBV14	TRBJ1-2	CASSQAPLYGYTF	TGTGCCAGCAGCCAAGCTCCCCTATATGGCTACACCTTC
NA	once	TRBV6-6	TRBJ1-2	CATLLESLYGYTF	TGTGCCACCTTACTCGAGAGCCTCTATGGCTACACCTTC
TRBD1	NA	TRBV5-1	TRBJ2-1	CASSFGTGQYNEQFF	TGCGCCAGCAGCTTCGGGACAGGCCAATACAATGAGCAGTTCTTC
NA	NA	TRBV30	TRBJ2-6	CAWSGGGSGANVLTF	TGTGCCTGGAGTGGAGGGGGATCCGGGGCCAACGTCCTGACTTTC
NA	NA	TRBV19	TRBJ2-7	CASSYAVFSYEQYF	TGTGCCAGTAGTTATGCGGTCTTTTCCTACGAGCAGTACTTC
TRBD1	NA	TRBV19	TRBJ2-7	CASSIRTGFYEQYF	TGTGCCAGTAGTATAAGGACAGGCTTCTACGAGCAGTACTTC
NA	NA	TRBV7-9	TRBJ1-1	CASSLAPGPQGPAFF	TGTGCCAGCAGCTTAGCACCGGGGCCCCAGGGGCCAGCTTTCTTT
TRBD1	NA	TRBV4-1	TRBJ1-1	CASSQGGQLNTEAFF	TGCGCCAGCAGCCAAGGGGGACAGTTAAACACTGAAGCTTTCTTT
TRBD1	NA	TRBV5-1	TRBJ2-3	CASSPDLGQGANTQYF	TGCGCCAGCAGCCCGGACCTGGGACAGGGGGCGAATACGCAGTATTTT
NA	NA	TRBV21-1	TRBJ2-3	CASSRAFLHFPRLAGSTDTQYF	TGTGCCAGCTCCCGGGCCTTTCTTCATTTCCCTCGACTAGCGGGAAGCACAGATACGCAGTATTTT
NA	NA	TRBV4-2	TRBJ1-2	CASSQPESRAYGYTF	TGTGCCAGCAGCCAACCTGAGTCGCGCGCCTATGGCTACACCTTC
NA	few	TRBV5-1	TRBJ2-3	CASAGGQTSTDTQYF	TGCGCCAGCGCAGGAGGACAGACTAGCACAGATACGCAGTATTTT
NA	NA	TRBV28	TRBJ2-7	CASSPWASGEQYF	TGTGCCAGCAGTCCCTGGGCCTCTGGAGAGCAGTACTTC
TRBD2	NA	TRBV7-3	TRBJ2-1	CASSLAGGYNEQFF	TGTGCCAGCAGTCTAGCGGGGGGATACAATGAGCAGTTCTTC
NA	NA	TRBV5-1	TRBJ2-3	CASTTAGLDTQYF	TGCGCCAGCACTACAGCTGGGCTAGATACGCAGTATTTT
NA	NA	TRBV7-8	TRBJ2-1	CASSLGSSYNEQFF	TGTGCCAGCAGCTTGGGGAGCTCCTACAATGAGCAGTTCTTC
NA	NA	TRBV7-6	TRBJ1-1	CASSPNSGAGTEAFF	TGTGCCAGCAGCCCGAACTCAGGGGCTGGGACTGAAGCTTTCTTT
NA	NA	TRBV4-3	TRBJ2-2	CASSQLVGTGGGELFF	TGCGCCAGCAGCCAACTAGTAGGAACTGGCGGCGGGGAGCTGTTTTTT